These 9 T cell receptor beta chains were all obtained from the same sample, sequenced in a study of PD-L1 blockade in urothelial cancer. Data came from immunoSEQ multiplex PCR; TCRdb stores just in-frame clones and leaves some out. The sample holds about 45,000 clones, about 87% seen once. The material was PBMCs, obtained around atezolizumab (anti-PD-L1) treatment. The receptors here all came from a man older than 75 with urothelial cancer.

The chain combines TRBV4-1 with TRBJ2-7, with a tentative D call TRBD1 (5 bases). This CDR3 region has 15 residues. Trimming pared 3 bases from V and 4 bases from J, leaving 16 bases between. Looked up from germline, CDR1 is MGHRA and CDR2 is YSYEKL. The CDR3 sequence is CASSHLTDRIYEQYF. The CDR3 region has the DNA TGCGCCAGCAGCCATCTGACAGACCGGATTTACGAGCAGTACTTC.

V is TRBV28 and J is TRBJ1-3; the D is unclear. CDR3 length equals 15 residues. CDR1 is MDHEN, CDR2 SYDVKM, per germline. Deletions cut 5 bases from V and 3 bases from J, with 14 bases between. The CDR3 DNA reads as TGTGCCAGCAGTGGTCTTGCGCGAGTTGGAAACACCATATATTTT. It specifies CASSGLARVGNTIYF.

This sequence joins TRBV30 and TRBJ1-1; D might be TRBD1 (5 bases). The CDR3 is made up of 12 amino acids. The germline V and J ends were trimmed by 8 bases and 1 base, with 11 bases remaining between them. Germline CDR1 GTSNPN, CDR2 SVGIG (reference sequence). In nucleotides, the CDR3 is TGTGCCCGCAGGGCCCCGAACACTGAAGCTTTCTTT. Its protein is CARRAPNTEAFF.

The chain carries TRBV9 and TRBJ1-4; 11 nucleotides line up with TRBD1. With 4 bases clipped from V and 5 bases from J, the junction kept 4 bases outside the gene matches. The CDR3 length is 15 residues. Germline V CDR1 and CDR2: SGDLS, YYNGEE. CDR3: CASSLRDRGNEKLFF. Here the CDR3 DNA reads TGTGCCAGCAGCCTCCGGGACAGGGGGAATGAAAAACTGTTTTTT. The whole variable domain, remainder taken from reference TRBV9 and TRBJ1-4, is DSGVTQTPKHLITATGQRVTLRCSPRSGDLSVYWYQQSLDQGLQFLIQYYNGEERAKGNILERFSAQQFPDLHSELNLSSLELGDSALYFCASSLRDRGNEKLFFGSGTQLSVL.

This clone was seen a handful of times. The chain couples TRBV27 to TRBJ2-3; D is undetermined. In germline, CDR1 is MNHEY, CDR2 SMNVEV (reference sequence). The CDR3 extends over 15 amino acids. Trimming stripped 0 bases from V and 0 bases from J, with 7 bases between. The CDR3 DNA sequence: TGTGCCAGCAGTTTATCGGCCCACAGCACAGATACGCAGTATTTT. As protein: CASSLSAHSTDTQYF.

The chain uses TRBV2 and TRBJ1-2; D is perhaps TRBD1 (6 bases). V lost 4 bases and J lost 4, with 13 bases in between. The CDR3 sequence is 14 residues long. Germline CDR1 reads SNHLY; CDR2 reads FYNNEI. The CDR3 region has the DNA TGTGCCAGCAGTGCGAGAGGGGGGGTCTATGGCTACACCTTC. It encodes CASSARGGVYGYTF.

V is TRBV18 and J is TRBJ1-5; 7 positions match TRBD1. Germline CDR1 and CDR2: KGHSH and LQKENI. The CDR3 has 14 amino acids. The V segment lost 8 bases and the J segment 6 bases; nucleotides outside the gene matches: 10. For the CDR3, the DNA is TGTGCCAGCGGCAGGGGGTGGCTAGGTCAGCCCCAGCATTTT. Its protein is CASGRGWLGQPQHF.

The CDR3 protein is CASSQDLPGSYNEQFF. CDR3 bases: TGCGCCAGCAGCCAAGATCTCCCCGGCTCCTACAATGAGCAGTTCTTC. This chain uses TRBV4-3 with TRBJ2-1; no clear D. Germline V lookup: CDR1 LGHNA, CDR2 YSLEER. Trimming took 0 bases from V and 0 from J, leaving 9 bases between them. This CDR3 has 16 residues.

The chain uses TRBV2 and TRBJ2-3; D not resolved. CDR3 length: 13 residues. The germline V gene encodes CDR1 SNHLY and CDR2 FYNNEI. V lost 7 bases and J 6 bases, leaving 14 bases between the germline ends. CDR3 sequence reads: CASTLIGRDTQYF. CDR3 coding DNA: TGTGCCAGCACCCTCATCGGTCGTGATACGCAGTATTTT.